This TCR beta chain was retrieved from a study of T cell repertoires in cytomegalovirus infection. Findings of the study overall: Carriers of CMV and the relevant HLA type were discriminated by public TCR beta frequency.

TCRdb redid the calling of the reads with MiXCR, one entry per CDR3 protein. Of some 600,000 distinct CDR3 sequences in the sample, 24% were seen once. This clonotype was counted ten times or more. Antigen: not known. Looked up from germline, CDR1 is LGHNA and CDR2 is YNFKEQ. The CDR3 is made up of 19 amino acids. Germline trimming cut 1 base from V and 0 bases from J; bases unmatched to any gene: 12. Sequenced input: CD8+ T cells from PBMCs. The TCR was taken from a human donor in good health (CMV status not recorded). Some clones in this sample may be carry-over from other donors' samples. The chain joins TRBV4-2 to TRBJ2-3, with 8 bases lining up with TRBD2. The CDR3 loop reads CASSQVASGPWPSTDTQYF. Here the CDR3 DNA reads TGTGCCAGCAGCCAAGTGGCTAGCGGGCCGTGGCCTAGCACAGATACGCAGTATTTT.